A single sample gave rise to the 29 T cell receptor beta chains below, sequenced in a study of blood T cell repertoires in COVID-19. Sequencing used immunoSEQ multiplex PCR; TCRdb keeps in-frame clones, though not all of them. Of under 300,000 clones in the sample, 84% are singletons; the top ten hold approximately 1.5%. Material for sequencing was peripheral blood. Receptor source: a human donor with COVID-19, enrolled during active disease. The donor label of this sample is uncertain.

This rearrangement joins TRBV7-3 to TRBJ2-3, with D possibly TRBD2 on 5 matching bases. CDR3 length: 13 residues. V lost 3 bases and J lost 6, with 10 bases in between. Germline assignment: CDR1 SGHTA and CDR2 FQGTGA. The CDR3 nucleotides read TGTGCCAGCAGCTTGCGTTGGGAGGATACGCAGTATTTT. Translated: CASSLRWEDTQYF.

The chain couples TRBV18 to TRBJ2-3; 9 bases are shared with TRBD1. This CDR3 comprises 14 residues. Germline V gene data show CDR1 as KGHSH and CDR2 as LQKENI. The V gene end was trimmed by 6 bases and the J gene end by 3 bases; junction bases not matched to a gene: 4. CDR3 amino acids: CASSGTGTTDTQYF. DNA for the CDR3: TGTGCCAGCTCCGGGACAGGGACTACAGATACGCAGTATTTT.

The chain uses TRBV6-1 and TRBJ1-1; D is unclear. The CDR3 consists of 11 residues. V dropped 0 bases and J dropped 14 bases, with 10 bases sitting between them. Germline CDR1 is MNHNS and CDR2 is SASEGT. The CDR3 loop reads CASSEAWAPFF. The DNA of the CDR3 is TGTGCCAGCAGTGAAGCGTGGGCCCCCTTCTTT.

The chain uses TRBV13 and TRBJ1-6; the match to TRBD1 covers 9 bases. CDR3 length equals 15 residues. V lost 5 bases to trimming and J lost 6 bases; unmatched junction nucleotides: 5. CDR1 is PRHDT, CDR2 FYEKMQ, per germline (reference sequence). CDR3 nucleotides: TGTGCCAGCAGCGCCCGGGACAGGGTTAATTCACCCCTCCACTTT. Protein product: CASSARDRVNSPLHF.

The rearrangement joins TRBV30 to TRBJ1-2; weak D call: TRBD1 (5 bases). The germline CDR1 and CDR2 sequences are GTSNPN and SVGIG (reference sequence). The CDR3 is made up of 13 amino acids. With 2 bases removed from V and 4 bases from J, the gap between germline ends came to 11 bases. In DNA, the CDR3 is TGTGCCTGGAGTCTCACAGGAGCCTATGGCTACACCTTC. Protein sequence: CAWSLTGAYGYTF.

This rearrangement joins TRBV5-1 to TRBJ2-7; tentative D call: TRBD2 (6 bases). The V gene's germline CDR1 is SGHRS and CDR2 YFSETQ. The V end was cut by 5 bases, the J end by 4 bases, with 16 bases between. The CDR3 consists of 14 residues. The CDR3 DNA reads as TGCGCCAGCAGGTCCCCGGGACGGGGGTACGAGCAGTACTTC. Amino acid sequence: CASRSPGRGYEQYF.

The chain carries TRBV7-8 and TRBJ2-1; 8 bases map to TRBD2. Germline CDR1 SGHVS, CDR2 FQNEAQ. V gave up 8 bases and J gave up 7 bases; unmatched junction bases: 10. This CDR3 spans 14 amino acids. CDR3 residues: CASSSRTSLNEQFF. CDR3 nucleotide sequence: TGTGCCAGCTCCTCGCGGACTAGCCTGAATGAGCAGTTCTTC.

The chain links TRBV5-1 to TRBJ1-3; 8 bases align to TRBD1. Germline loops: CDR1 SGHRS, CDR2 YFSETQ. The CDR3 spans 17 residues. The V gene end was trimmed by 0 bases and the J gene end by 2 bases; junction bases not matched to a gene: 7. This CDR3 is CASSLVSQGATGNTIYF. In nucleotides, the CDR3 is TGCGCCAGCAGCTTGGTCTCTCAGGGGGCAACTGGAAACACCATATATTTT.

On this clone itself: Other DNA sequences in the same sample also yield this CDR3. The V call is TRBV19, the J call TRBJ1-1; unclear D gene. The germline CDR1 and CDR2 sequences are LNHDA and SQIVND (reference sequence). Trimming took off 5 bases at V and 1 base at J, with 8 bases between the two ends. The CDR3 has 13 residues. Here the CDR3 reads CASSLRRNTEAFF. CDR3 in DNA: TGTGCCAGTAGTCTTCGGAGGAACACTGAAGCTTTCTTT.

The J gene is TRBJ2-1, the V gene TRBV29-1; 11 bases are a match to TRBD2. J gave up 0 bases and V 0 bases, and 13 bases lay outside the gene matches. Per germline, CDR1 SQVTM and CDR2 ANQGSEA. The CDR3 spans 20 residues. In DNA, the CDR3 is TGCAGCGTTGAAGATCTTTATCGGACTAGCGGGCATAGCTCCTACAATGAGCAGTTCTTC. Protein product: CSVEDLYRTSGHSSYNEQFF.

V usage is TRBV7-3 and J usage is TRBJ2-1; the match to TRBD2 covers 16 bases. With 3 bases clipped from V and 3 bases from J, the junction kept 8 bases outside the gene matches. The CDR3 runs to 19 residues. Germline V gene data show CDR1 as SGHTA and CDR2 as FQGTGA. CDR3 sequence reads: CASSLGLAGGPGGYNEQFF. DNA of the CDR3: TGTGCCAGCAGCTTGGGACTAGCGGGAGGGCCGGGAGGCTACAATGAGCAGTTCTTC.

The CDR3 protein is CASSKVSGVRIGELFF. CDR3 in DNA: TGTGCCAGCAGCAAAGTTTCGGGAGTTCGGATCGGGGAGCTGTTTTTT. The chain has TRBV6-6 and TRBJ2-2, with D perhaps TRBD2 (6 bases). This CDR3 has 16 residues. CDR1 is MNHNY and CDR2 is SVGAGI in the germline V gene (reference sequence). Trimming took 6 bases from V and 7 from J, leaving 21 bases between them.

The rearrangement joins TRBV13 to TRBJ2-3; 7 bases align to TRBD2. The J segment lost 4 bases and the V segment lost 5 bases, leaving 9 bases of the junction unmatched. Germline CDR1 and CDR2: PRHDT and FYEKMQ (reference sequence). This CDR3 region has 15 residues. The CDR3 bases are TGTGCCAGCAGCCGAGGTGCGGGAGTCTCAGATACGCAGTATTTT. Translating it yields CASSRGAGVSDTQYF. Complete variable domain (other parts from reference TRBV13 and TRBJ2-3): AAGVIQSPRHLIKEKRETATLKCYPIPRHDTVYWYQQGPGQDPQFLISFYEKMQSDKGSIPDRFSAQQFSDYHSELNMSSLELGDSALYFCASSRGAGVSDTQYFGPGTRLTVL.

The rearrangement uses TRBV24-1 and TRBJ2-7; 9 bases line up with TRBD1. Germline V gives CDR1 KGHDR, CDR2 SFDVKD. This CDR3 region has 15 residues. V trimming: 4 bases; J trimming: 4 bases; junction bases outside the gene matches: 7. CDR3 in DNA: TGTGCCACCAGTGACCCGGGACAGGGACAATACGAGCAGTACTTC. This encodes CATSDPGQGQYEQYF.

The gene calls are TRBV27 and TRBJ1-5; no clear D gene. Trimming pared 8 bases from V and 2 bases from J, leaving 16 bases between. Germline-derived CDR1 and CDR2 are MNHEY and SMNVEV (reference sequence). This CDR3 comprises 15 residues. The CDR3 DNA sequence: TGTGCCAGCCCCGAGGAAGGTTCGGGCAATCAGCCCCAGCATTTT. Translating it yields CASPEEGSGNQPQHF.

The chain joins TRBV5-1 to TRBJ2-7, with 8 bases lining up with TRBD1. This CDR3 has 14 residues. The J segment lost 2 bases and the V segment lost 4 bases, leaving 5 bases of the junction unmatched. The germline CDR1 and CDR2 sequences are SGHRS and YFSETQ. CDR3 in amino acids: CASSPGQGPYEQYF. As DNA, the CDR3 is TGCGCCAGCAGCCCAGGACAGGGTCCCTACGAGCAGTACTTC. The full variable domain, rest sourced from reference TRBV5-1 and TRBJ2-7, is KAGVTQTPRYLIKTRGQQVTLSCSPISGHRSVSWYQQTPGQGLQFLFEYFSETQRNKGNFPGRFSGRQFSNSRSEMNVSTLELGDSALYLCASSPGQGPYEQYFGPGTRLTVT.

The chain joins TRBV4-1 to TRBJ2-2; 7 bases are shared with TRBD2. V was clipped by 3 bases and J by 7 bases; unmatched bases: 14. Looked up from germline, CDR1 is MGHRA and CDR2 is YSYEKL. The CDR3 is 17 residues long. The CDR3 here is CASSHVVAGVKGGELFF. As DNA, the CDR3 is TGCGCCAGCAGCCATGTAGTGGCGGGAGTAAAGGGCGGGGAGCTGTTTTTT.

V is TRBV19 and J is TRBJ1-5, with 8 bases lining up with TRBD1. The CDR3 spans 14 residues. Germline V lookup: CDR1 LNHDA, CDR2 SQIVND (reference sequence). After removal of 7 bases from V and 1 base from J, the junction contained 3 bases not matched to a gene. The CDR3 nucleotides are TGTGCCAGTACGGACAGGGCAAGCAATCAGCCCCAGCATTTT. It is translated as CASTDRASNQPQHF. Complete variable domain (other parts from reference TRBV19 and TRBJ1-5): DGGITQSPKYLFRKEGQNVTLSCEQNLNHDAMYWYRQDPGQGLRLIYYSQIVNDFQKGDIAEGYSVSREKKESFPLTVTSAQKNPTAFYLCASTDRASNQPQHFGDGTRLSIL.

V and J are TRBV6-5 and TRBJ1-3; no reliable D call. Germline V gene lookup returns CDR1 MNHEY and CDR2 SVGAGI. The CDR3 consists of 16 residues. V lost 4 bases to trimming and J lost 0 bases, with 13 bases between them. In nucleotides, the CDR3 is TGTGCCAGCAGTTCCCCCCACCGCGGCTCTGGAAACACCATATATTTT. Translated, it gives CASSSPHRGSGNTIYF.

The J gene is TRBJ2-1, the V gene TRBV2, with 8 positions matching TRBD1. J gave up 9 bases and V 7 bases, and 14 bases lay outside the gene matches. Germline values: CDR1 SNHLY, CDR2 FYNNEI. This CDR3 region has 15 residues. In DNA, the CDR3 is TGTGCCAGCACGAGAGAAGGGTCAGGGGGCGGTGAGCAGTTCTTC. As protein: CASTREGSGGGEQFF.

The V and J genes are TRBV5-6 and TRBJ2-1; 9 bases match TRBD2. From germline, CDR1 is SGHDT and CDR2 YYEEEE. CDR3 length: 16 amino acids. V shed 3 bases, J shed 2 bases, and the junction held 6 bases outside the gene matches. This CDR3 reads CASSSRRGGAYNEQFF. In DNA, the CDR3 is TGTGCCAGCAGCTCCCGGCGGGGGGGGGCCTACAATGAGCAGTTCTTC.

This clone came up a few times. This chain uses TRBV2 with TRBJ1-1; 7 nucleotides match TRBD1. Germline lookup yields CDR1 SNHLY and CDR2 FYNNEI. The V gene end was trimmed by 7 bases and the J gene end by 6 bases; junction bases not matched to a gene: 5. This CDR3 has 12 residues. The CDR3, as DNA: TGTGCCAGCATTCTACAGGGGTCTGAAGCTTTCTTT. Residues: CASILQGSEAFF.

The chain recombines TRBV28 with TRBJ1-5; D not certain. Trimming removed 6 bases from V and 10 bases from J, with 16 bases in between. There are 13 residues in the CDR3. Germline V gives CDR1 MDHEN, CDR2 SYDVKM. The CDR3 sequence: CASSPPGAHPQHF. CDR3 bases: TGTGCCAGCAGCCCGCCGGGAGCCCATCCCCAGCATTTT.

The V call is TRBV28, the J call TRBJ1-2; the match to TRBD1 covers 10 bases. V lost 6 bases and J lost 8; bases outside the gene matches: 0. Germline values: CDR1 MDHEN, CDR2 SYDVKM. This CDR3 has 11 residues. CDR3 residues: CASRGQGGYTF. The CDR3 DNA reads TGTGCCAGCAGGGGACAGGGGGGCTACACCTTC.

This clone was counted a single time. The chain carries TRBV10-3 and TRBJ1-1; 7 positions match TRBD1. The germline V gene encodes CDR1 ENHRY and CDR2 SYGVKD. CDR3 length equals 13 residues. V dropped 6 bases and J dropped 4; count of bases not matched to a gene: 5. CDR3 sequence: CAISGQARTEAFF. Here the CDR3 DNA reads TGTGCCATCAGCGGACAGGCTCGCACTGAAGCTTTCTTT.

The CDR3 coding sequence is TGTGCCAGCAGTTGGACCGGGACTAGCGGGACTACGAACACCGGGGAGCTGTTTTTT. This encodes CASSWTGTSGTTNTGELFF. The V gene is TRBV27, the J gene TRBJ2-2; 13 positions match TRBD2. V trimming: 4 bases; J trimming: 0 bases; junction bases outside the gene matches: 8. This CDR3 is built from 19 residues. The germline gives CDR1 MNHEY, CDR2 SMNVEV (reference sequence).

The J gene is TRBJ1-2, the V gene TRBV11-1; D may be TRBD1 (5 bases). Trimming shortened V by 2 bases and J by 4 bases, and 11 bases separated the two germline ends. Germline CDR1 reads SGHAT; CDR2 reads FQDESV (reference sequence). This CDR3 has 14 amino acids. The CDR3 DNA sequence: TGTGCCAGCAGCTTATTGGGGCTTGGCTATGGCTACACCTTC. It encodes CASSLLGLGYGYTF.

The gene calls are TRBV4-1 and TRBJ2-1; D not certain. The CDR3 sequence is 14 residues long. CDR1 and CDR2 (germline): MGHRA, YSYEKL. Trimming removed 1 base from V and 6 bases from J, with 10 bases in between. CDR3 protein: CASSQVIRPNEQFF. The CDR3 region has the DNA TGCGCCAGCAGCCAAGTTATTCGTCCCAATGAGCAGTTCTTC.

This chain joins TRBV11-3 and TRBJ2-3; 7 bases line up with TRBD1. CDR1 and CDR2 (germline): SGHNT, YENEEA. This CDR3 is 13 amino acids long. V lost 5 bases and J lost 6; bases outside the gene matches: 5. CDR3 loop: CASSPGQMDTQYF. DNA of the CDR3: TGTGCCAGCAGCCCGGGACAGATGGATACGCAGTATTTT.